Presented here are 22 T cell receptor beta chains from one specimen sequenced in a study of neoadjuvant nivolumab and ipilimumab in lung cancer (dated by TCRdb to between 2020 and 2021). The library was obtained by the immunoSEQ multiplex PCR assay. Drawn from immuneACCESS, this table holds only the in-frame rearrangements with V and J called that TCRdb kept. Clones are partly lost; checked studies trace under half to an unresolved V gene and leave the rest unexplained. The sample records 40,000 to 60,000 clones, roughly 90% of which are singletons. Over 3.5% of the sample is held by the ten biggest clonotypes. What this sample's time point label stands for: pretherapy, before neoadjuvant immune checkpoint inhibitors. The source material was blood, sampled before neoadjuvant nivolumab, alone or with ipilimumab. These receptors all come from an adult with non-small cell lung cancer. Some clones in this sample may be carry-over from other donors' samples.

V is TRBV6-5 and J is TRBJ2-7; D unresolved. This CDR3 is built from 16 residues. Trimming cost V 0 bases and J 1 base, with 13 bases left between them. Per the germline V gene, CDR1 is MNHEY and CDR2 is SVGAGI. The CDR3 sequence is CASSYSKSSLSYEQYF. CDR3 in DNA: TGTGCCAGCAGTTACTCGAAATCGTCACTTTCCTACGAGCAGTACTTC.

V and J are TRBV6-6 and TRBJ2-2, with D hard to call. CDR1 and CDR2 from the germline V gene are MNHNY and SVGAGI (reference sequence). The V end lost 5 bases, the J end lost 8 bases, and 9 bases lay between the germline ends. CDR3 length equals 12 residues. CDR3 DNA sequence: TGTGCCAGCAGTCCGGGTGGGGGGGAGCTGTTTTTT. Residues: CASSPGGGELFF.

V gene TRBV29-1 combines with J gene TRBJ2-3; D gene ambiguous. The CDR3 extends over 11 amino acids. Germline lookup yields CDR1 SQVTM and CDR2 ANQGSEA. V dropped 4 bases and J dropped 3 bases, with 5 bases sitting between them. CDR3 region: CSVASTDTQYF. CDR3 in DNA: TGCAGCGTTGCGTCGACAGATACGCAGTATTTT.

The chain carries TRBV29-1 and TRBJ2-3; 7 bases are shared with TRBD2. J gave up 5 bases and V 7 bases, and 6 bases lay outside the gene matches. Per germline, CDR1 SQVTM and CDR2 ANQGSEA. The CDR3 sequence is 12 residues long. The CDR3 loop reads CSGGGEIDTQYF. CDR3 sequence (DNA): TGCAGCGGCGGGGGAGAGATAGATACGCAGTATTTT.

This clone was counted only a few times. This chain joins TRBV7-9 and TRBJ2-2; D is perhaps TRBD1 (6 bases). The germline V gene encodes CDR1 SEHNR and CDR2 FQNEAQ (reference sequence). V lost 9 bases and J lost 1, with 9 bases in between. The CDR3 has 13 amino acids. The CDR3 DNA is TGTGCCAGTCCGGGACAGAACACCGGGGAGCTGTTTTTT. Amino acid sequence: CASPGQNTGELFF.

V is TRBV6-5 and J is TRBJ1-5; a possible D gene is TRBD1 (6 bases). V was trimmed by 7 bases and J by 2 bases, leaving 15 bases between them. The CDR3 is 15 amino acids. Germline V gene sequence: CDR1 MNHEY, CDR2 SVGAGI. CDR3 sequence (DNA): TGTGCCAGCACCGTCCGGGGGGCGGGCAATCAGCCCCAGCATTTT. It translates to CASTVRGAGNQPQHF.

The chain recombines TRBV7-3 with TRBJ1-1, with TRBD1 matching 9 bases. Per germline, CDR1 SGHTA and CDR2 FQGTGA. V was pared by 5 bases and J by 2 bases, with 3 bases of the junction left unmatched. The CDR3 length is 14 residues. CDR3 sequence: CASSLQGANTEAFF. The CDR3 coding sequence is TGTGCCAGCAGCCTACAGGGGGCCAACACTGAAGCTTTCTTT.

This chain uses TRBV5-4 with TRBJ2-7, with 8 bases lining up with TRBD2. The CDR3 length is 14 residues. Germline V gives CDR1 SGHNT, CDR2 YYREEE (reference sequence). With V trimmed by 3 bases and J by 4 bases, 6 bases remained unmatched. CDR3 DNA: TGTGCCAGCAGCTCGGCTAGCGGGTCATACGAGCAGTACTTC. This gives the protein CASSSASGSYEQYF.

The table lists this clone with a few counts. The V and J genes are TRBV29-1 and TRBJ1-1; no clear D gene. The CDR3 covers 11 residues. Germline V gene lookup returns CDR1 SQVTM and CDR2 ANQGSEA. The germline V and J ends were trimmed by 6 bases and 8 bases, with 13 bases remaining between them. The chain's CDR3 is CSVSPKDEAFF. In DNA, the CDR3 is TGCAGCGTCTCCCCCAAGGACGAAGCTTTCTTT.

The V gene is TRBV7-9, the J gene TRBJ2-2; 7 bases fit TRBD1. The CDR3 has 16 residues. J lost 1 base, V lost 3 bases, and 5 bases had no gene match. Looked up from germline, CDR1 is SEHNR and CDR2 is FQNEAQ (reference sequence). The CDR3 sequence: CASSFEGQVNTGELFF. The CDR3 nucleotides read TGTGCCAGCAGCTTCGAAGGACAGGTGAACACCGGGGAGCTGTTTTTT.

The V call is TRBV5-1, the J call TRBJ2-5; TRBD1 might be the D (5 bases). The V gene's germline CDR1 is SGHRS and CDR2 YFSETQ. V was cut by 6 bases and J by 3 bases, with 24 bases left in between. The CDR3 has 17 amino acids. CDR3 nucleotides: TGCGCCAGCACCCAAGGGGTCAGGCCTCTACCCGAAGAGACCCAGTACTTC. Amino acids: CASTQGVRPLPEETQYF. Full variable domain (missing parts from reference TRBV5-1 and TRBJ2-5): KAGVTQTPRYLIKTRGQQVTLSCSPISGHRSVSWYQQTPGQGLQFLFEYFSETQRNKGNFPGRFSGRQFSNSRSEMNVSTLELGDSALYLCASTQGVRPLPEETQYFGPGTRLLVL.

The chain has TRBV18 and TRBJ2-5; D call uncertain. Germline V CDR1 and CDR2: KGHSH, LQKENI. V was pared by 3 bases and J by 1 base, with 9 bases between. The CDR3 has 14 residues. CDR3 coding DNA: TGTGCCAGCTCACCGGGCATAGCCCAAGAGACCCAGTACTTC. It encodes CASSPGIAQETQYF.

This clone was seen only a few times. This sequence joins TRBV9 and TRBJ1-2; possibly TRBD1 for D (5 bases). Germline CDR1 and CDR2: SGDLS and YYNGEE. The CDR3 contains 13 residues. With 1 base removed from V and 2 bases from J, the gap between germline ends came to 6 bases. In nucleotides, the CDR3 is TGTGCCAGCAGCGTATCAGGGAACTATGGCTACACCTTC. Its protein product is CASSVSGNYGYTF.

This clone was observed a single time. The V gene is TRBV7-2, the J gene TRBJ2-1, with 10 bases aligning to TRBD2. With V trimmed by 3 bases and J by 9 bases, 5 bases remained unmatched. The CDR3 totals 14 residues. Germline V CDR1 and CDR2: SGHTA, FQGNSA. The CDR3 region has the DNA TGTGCCAGCAGCTTGGGTAGCGGGAGGAGTGAGCAGTTCTTC. Its translation is CASSLGSGRSEQFF.

This clone appeared a single time. This rearrangement joins TRBV2 to TRBJ1-5; unclear D gene. The CDR3 has 16 residues. Per the germline V gene, CDR1 is SNHLY and CDR2 is FYNNEI. Trimming took off 5 bases at V and 0 bases at J, with 14 bases between the two ends. The CDR3: CASSRSGVFSNQPQHF. The CDR3 coding sequence is TGTGCCAGCAGTAGATCAGGAGTATTTAGCAATCAGCCCCAGCATTTT.

J is TRBJ1-5 and V is TRBV7-2; a possible D gene is TRBD1 (6 bases). V lost 0 bases and J 9 bases, leaving 15 bases between the germline ends. The CDR3 consists of 15 residues. Germline-derived CDR1 and CDR2 are SGHTA and FQGNSA. CDR3 residues: CASSLANRGAVPQHF. CDR3 in DNA: TGTGCCAGCAGCTTAGCAAATAGGGGGGCGGTGCCCCAGCATTTT.

This clone was counted a few times. The chain carries TRBV13 and TRBJ1-2, with 7 bases matching TRBD1. The CDR3 is 16 amino acids. CDR1 is PRHDT and CDR2 is FYEKMQ in the germline V gene (reference sequence). V was pared by 0 bases and J by 6 bases, with 10 bases of the junction left unmatched. CDR3 residues: CASSLGPGQSRHGYTF. The CDR3 DNA follows: TGTGCCAGCAGCTTAGGCCCGGGACAGAGTCGGCATGGCTACACCTTC.

The chain links TRBV7-8 to TRBJ2-7; 9 positions agree with TRBD1. The J segment lost 7 bases and the V segment lost 1 base, leaving 8 bases of the junction unmatched. The length of the CDR3 is 15 residues. In germline, CDR1 is SGHVS, CDR2 FQNEAQ. The CDR3, as DNA: TGTGCCAGCAGCTTAGTCGCGGGACAGGGTGGGGAGCAGTACTTC. Translated: CASSLVAGQGGEQYF.

The table lists this clone with a count of one. CDR3 in DNA: TGTGCCAGCAGCGGCGGAGGGGAAAAACTGTTTTTT. It encodes CASSGGGEKLFF. The chain joins TRBV7-9 to TRBJ1-4; D gene uncertain. This CDR3 contains 12 residues. CDR1 is SEHNR and CDR2 is FQNEAQ in the germline V gene (reference sequence). Trimming stripped 5 bases from V and 8 bases from J, with 9 bases between.

The chain carries TRBV7-6 and TRBJ2-3, with TRBD2 matching 11 bases. This CDR3 spans 18 amino acids. Germline V gene data show CDR1 as SGHVS and CDR2 as FNYEAQ. Unmatched junction bases numbered 10, after V lost 5 bases and J lost 0 bases. CDR3 amino acids: CASSLTPGTSGSTDTQYF. As DNA, the CDR3 is TGTGCCAGCAGCCTCACCCCGGGGACTAGCGGTAGCACAGATACGCAGTATTTT.

The rearrangement uses TRBV7-3 and TRBJ1-2; a possible D gene is TRBD1 (5 bases). CDR1 and CDR2 from the germline V gene are SGHTA and FQGTGA. V was trimmed by 2 bases and J by 1 base, leaving 8 bases between them. The CDR3 is 14 amino acids. The chain's CDR3 is CASSLGGSNYGYTF. CDR3 bases: TGTGCCAGCAGCTTAGGGGGGAGTAACTATGGCTACACCTTC. Full variable domain (outside the CDR3, taken from reference TRBV7-3 and TRBJ1-2): GAGVSQTPSNKVTEKGKYVELRCDPISGHTALYWYRQSLGQGPEFLIYFQGTGAADDSGLPNDRFFAVRPEGSVSTLKIQRTERGDSAVYLCASSLGGSNYGYTFGSGTRLTVV.

This CDR3 is CASSEAGGMGNEQFF. The CDR3 DNA follows: TGTGCCAGCAGTGAAGCCGGCGGGATGGGTAATGAGCAGTTCTTC. V is TRBV2 and J is TRBJ2-1; tentative D call: TRBD2 (6 bases). The V and J ends lost 0 bases and 7 bases respectively, with 13 bases between them. Germline lookup yields CDR1 SNHLY and CDR2 FYNNEI. The length of the CDR3 is 15 residues.